Below are 5 T cell receptor beta chains sequenced from a single sample in a study of blood T cell repertoires in COVID-19. Libraries were prepared by immunoSEQ multiplex PCR; TCRdb keeps only in-frame clonotypes and omits some of them. The profile shows roughly 170,000 clones, around 87% of them singletons. Sequenced: peripheral blood. These receptors came from a woman aged 18-30 years who had recovered from COVID-19.

The V gene is TRBV3-1 (or the pseudogene TRBV3-2), the J gene TRBJ2-1, with unresolved D. Germline CDR1 is LGHDT and CDR2 is YNNKEL (reference sequence). The CDR3 extends over 15 amino acids. V was clipped by 1 base and J by 0 bases, with 7 bases between them. CDR3 amino acids: CASSQAGNSYNEQFF. The DNA for the CDR3 is TGTGCCAGCAGCCAAGCCGGTAACTCCTACAATGAGCAGTTCTTC.

This chain joins TRBV5-1 and TRBJ1-5, with TRBD1 as a possible D gene (5 bases). The germline CDR1 and CDR2 sequences are SGHRS and YFSETQ. V was shortened by 0 bases and J by 2 bases, with 9 bases between the two germline ends. The CDR3 length is 15 residues. The CDR3 here is CASSLDGGGNQPQHF. The CDR3 DNA follows: TGCGCCAGCAGCTTGGATGGGGGGGGCAATCAGCCCCAGCATTTT.

This chain joins TRBV2 and TRBJ1-3; the D is unclear. V was trimmed by 2 bases and J by 5 bases, leaving 10 bases between them. Germline V gene data show CDR1 as SNHLY and CDR2 as FYNNEI. The CDR3 totals 14 residues. CDR3 loop: CASSESAGRNTIYF. CDR3 DNA sequence: TGTGCCAGCAGTGAAAGTGCAGGCAGAAACACCATATATTTT. Full variable domain (rest looked up from reference TRBV2 and TRBJ1-3): EPEVTQTPSHQVTQMGQEVILRCVPISNHLYFYWYRQILGQKVEFLVSFYNNEISEKSEIFDDQFSVERPDGSNFTLKIRSTKLEDSAMYFCASSESAGRNTIYFGEGSWLTVV.

This clone was found once. The chain uses TRBV4-1 and TRBJ1-5; tentative D call: TRBD1 (6 bases). CDR1 MGHRA and CDR2 YSYEKL come from the germline V gene. Trimming left V 4 bases short and J 0 bases short, with 13 bases between. CDR3 size: 16 residues. The CDR3 DNA sequence: TGCGCCAGCAGCCCCGGGCGGGGGGCTAGCAATCAGCCCCAGCATTTT. This sequence encodes CASSPGRGASNQPQHF.

The sample holds a few counts of this clone. The rearrangement uses TRBV9 and TRBJ2-2; possible D gene TRBD1, 6 bases. The CDR3 is 15 residues long. V was shortened by 0 bases and J by 6 bases, with 12 bases between the two germline ends. CDR1 SGDLS and CDR2 YYNGEE come from the germline V gene. In DNA, the CDR3 is TGTGCCAGCAGCGTAGAAGGGGGAGTGGCCGGGGAGCTGTTTTTT. Protein: CASSVEGGVAGELFF.